Presented here are 12 T cell receptor beta chains from one specimen sequenced in a study of radiation and T cells in renal cell carcinoma. Indicated time point: baseline pretreatment blood. Treatment: 15 Gy SBRT to primary tumor, nephrectomy 4 weeks later. This table comes from immunoSEQ multiplex PCR, and its TCRdb copy is limited to in-frame clones, with some not included. Among 87,000 or so clones listed, 86% were seen once. The sample in question was blood, obtained from a patient whose treatment included radiotherapy and nephrectomy. The receptors shown here come from a man between 45 and 60 years old with renal cell carcinoma.

The gene calls are TRBV5-5 and TRBJ2-4; TRBD1 or TRBD2 may be the D gene (7 bases each). V lost 4 bases to trimming and J lost 8 bases, with 19 bases between them. This CDR3 is built from 15 residues. Germline V gives CDR1 SGHKS, CDR2 YYEKEE (reference sequence). The CDR3 bases are TGTGCCAGCAGCCAGTACAGGGGAGGGGTTGACATTCAGTACTTC. Translation: CASSQYRGGVDIQYF. The entire variable domain, with the rest obtained from reference TRBV5-5 and TRBJ2-4, is as follows: DAGVTQSPTHLIKTRGQQVTLRCSPISGHKSVSWYQQVLGQGPQFIFQYYEKEERGRGNFPDRFSARQFPNYSSELNVNALLLGDSALYLCASSQYRGGVDIQYFGAGTRLSVL.

The chain couples TRBV11-3 to TRBJ2-6, with TRBD1 matching over 8 bases. Germline lookup yields CDR1 SGHNT and CDR2 YENEEA. The CDR3 is 15 amino acids. Losses at the gene ends were 5 bases for V and 2 bases for J; bases not matched to a gene: 2. The CDR3 sequence is CASSPGQAGANVLTF. The DNA for the CDR3 is TGTGCCAGCAGCCCGGGACAGGCTGGGGCCAACGTCCTGACTTTC.

The chain joins TRBV28 to TRBJ1-6, with D perhaps matching TRBD1 (6 bases). The germline CDR1 and CDR2 sequences are MDHEN and SYDVKM. Trimming shortened V by 7 bases and J by 6 bases, and 16 bases separated the two germline ends. The CDR3 totals 15 residues. This chain's CDR3 is CASTYGGGSNSPLHF. In nucleotides, the CDR3 is TGTGCCAGCACTTACGGAGGGGGTAGTAATTCACCCCTCCACTTT.

The V gene is TRBV28, the J gene TRBJ1-1, with D perhaps TRBD1 (5 bases). The CDR3 runs to 17 residues. Trimming left V 6 bases short and J 3 bases short, with 23 bases between. The germline V gene has CDR1 MDHEN and CDR2 SYDVKM. The CDR3 region is CASRPPLIRVFDTEAFF. The CDR3 coding sequence is TGTGCCAGCAGACCACCTCTCATCAGGGTTTTCGACACTGAAGCTTTCTTT.

This chain links TRBV6-6 with TRBJ1-4; D may be TRBD1 (6 bases). Germline V lookup: CDR1 MNHNY, CDR2 SVGAGI (reference sequence). The length of the CDR3 is 14 residues. V was pared by 6 bases and J by 0 bases, with 8 bases between. In DNA form, the CDR3 reads TGTGCCAGCAGGGACAGTCCAACTAATGAAAAACTGTTTTTT. It yields the protein CASRDSPTNEKLFF.

This chain uses TRBV15 with TRBJ2-1; tentative D call: TRBD1 (5 bases). CDR1 and CDR2 from the germline V gene are LNHNV and YYDKDF (reference sequence). Trimming stripped 4 bases from V and 5 bases from J, with 15 bases between. This CDR3 has 15 residues. The CDR3 reads CATSKSWPDNNEQFF. The CDR3 bases are TGTGCCACCAGCAAGTCGTGGCCGGACAACAATGAGCAGTTCTTC.

This rearrangement joins TRBV6-1 to TRBJ1-3, with no clear D. CDR1 is MNHNS, CDR2 SASEGT, per germline. The CDR3 runs to 12 residues. Trimming removed 5 bases at V and 2 bases at J, with 4 bases between. CDR3 nucleotides: TGTGCCAGCAGTCATGCTGGAAACACCATATATTTT. Translating it yields CASSHAGNTIYF.

The genes are TRBV5-1 and TRBJ1-1, with no clear D. CDR3 size: 15 residues. With 2 bases removed from V and 0 bases from J, the gap between germline ends came to 11 bases. Germline CDR1 is SGHRS and CDR2 is YFSETQ. CDR3 sequence reads: CASSFSPGMNTEAFF. In DNA form, the CDR3 reads TGCGCCAGCAGCTTTTCCCCCGGAATGAACACTGAAGCTTTCTTT.

The chain employs TRBV19 and TRBJ1-2, with 9 bases fitting TRBD1. Per germline, CDR1 LNHDA and CDR2 SQIVND (reference sequence). The CDR3 is 14 amino acids. With V trimmed by 4 bases and J by 4 bases, 4 bases remained unmatched. This chain's CDR3 is CASSRGTGTYGYTF. CDR3 bases: TGTGCCAGTAGTAGGGGGACAGGGACCTATGGCTACACCTTC.

This chain connects TRBV2 to TRBJ1-1, with a weak D call TRBD1 (6 bases). Germline V lookup: CDR1 SNHLY, CDR2 FYNNEI. V was shortened by 0 bases and J by 1 base, with 9 bases between the two germline ends. This CDR3 has 15 residues. CDR3 sequence: CASSEAMTGNTEAFF. Here the CDR3 DNA reads TGTGCCAGCAGTGAAGCGATGACAGGGAACACTGAAGCTTTCTTT.

The rearrangement joins TRBV5-5 to TRBJ2-7; TRBD1 matches at 8 bases. This CDR3 comprises 15 residues. Germline-derived CDR1 and CDR2 are SGHKS and YYEKEE (reference sequence). Trimming cost V 1 base and J 3 bases; bases outside gene matches: 6. Here the CDR3 DNA reads TGTGCCAGCAGCTTGCAGGGGGCCACGAACTACGAGCAGTACTTC. This gives the protein CASSLQGATNYEQYF.

In its sample, this clone was seen once. The rearrangement links TRBV6-6 to TRBJ1-3; D is possibly TRBD1 (5 bases). Trimming pared 2 bases from V and 2 bases from J, leaving 13 bases between. In germline, CDR1 is MNHNY, CDR2 SVGAGI (reference sequence). The CDR3 loop spans 16 amino acids. The CDR3 here is CASSYPFGGTGNTIYF. The DNA for the CDR3 is TGTGCCAGCAGTTACCCTTTTGGGGGGACTGGAAACACCATATATTTT.